This TCR beta chain was recovered during a study of tissue T cells after allogeneic stem cell transplantation. General study results and limits: The patient cohort was small and clinically heterogeneous, with limited sampling depth.

Time point meaning: mouse harvest day 14 after allogeneic transplant. Tail vein injection delivered 10^7 T-cell-depleted bone marrow cells and 10^6 splenic CD5+ T cells. Assay used: immunoSEQ multiplex PCR; TCRdb lists only in-frame clones, some missing. The table lists around 6,100 clones, 45% to 50% of them singletons, with approximately 15% in the top ten. Germline CDR1 reads SGHND; CDR2 reads FRSKSL. The V and J ends lost 6 bases and 3 bases, in that order; junction bases with no gene match: 5. The CDR3 extends over 15 amino acids. This clone occurred once. Antigen unknown. The likely explanation is a read error, given a far larger clone one base away. Any gene name here is a mouse gene name. The CDR3 end is not reached by the read, which stops 1 residue before it; the germline J gene fills it in.

This sequence was found in a female BALB/c mouse given C57BL/6 T cells with graft-versus-host disease after an allogeneic hematopoietic cell transplant. This chain joins TRBV15 and TRBJ2-5; 11 bases match TRBD2. Sequenced: gut tissue. The part of the CDR3 DNA that was read is TGTGCCAGCAGCTCCACTGGGGGGGCGCAAGACACCCAGTAC. Its translation is CASSSTGGAQDTQY. The entire CDR3 reads CASSSTGGAQDTQYF.